The clone carrying this T cell receptor (beta chain) was observed a few times. Its antigen remains unidentified. For TCR beta, libraries came from quantitative 5'-RACE with molecular barcodes. TCRdb re-derived calls from the 5' RACE reads in MiXCR, one entry per CDR3 protein. In the table there are approximately 250,000 distinct CDR3 sequences, 30% to 35% of which are singletons. The data were taken from a study of CD8 T cells in ankylosing spondylitis. The CDR3 has 16 amino acids. The germline V and J ends were trimmed by 6 bases and 0 bases, with 18 bases remaining between them. Germline CDR1 is DFQATT and CDR2 is SNEGSKA (reference sequence). Overall study results and limits: There were earlier reports of some motif variants in reactive arthritis synovial fluid and blood. Significant enrichment of disease-linked clones was reported in matched ankylosing spondylitis synovial fluid.

The specimen sequenced was blood, either unsorted or a sorted T cell fraction (not recorded which). The receptor comes from a male donor with ankylosing spondylitis or in good health (not recorded which). The gene calls are TRBV20-1 and TRBJ1-3, with a possible D match to TRBD1 (5 bases). CDR3: CSASLTGTSSGNTIYF. The CDR3 bases are TGCAGTGCAAGTTTGACTGGGACCTCCTCTGGAAACACCATATATTTT.